This is a list of T cell receptor beta chains from one sample in a study of breast tumors, draining lymph nodes, adjacent tissues. Each CDR3 protein gets one entry after TCRdb re-called the multiplex PCR reads with MiXCR. In the table there are under 350,000 distinct CDR3 sequences, roughly 30% of which are singletons. Sequenced material: axillary lymph node tissue. The receptors were gathered from a female donor with breast cancer. Some clones in this sample may be carry-over from other donors' samples. Each CDR3 is given with its conserved first and last residue. The D gene is left open where the match is weak. Clone size, where shown, is once, few, many, or a class for clones that have expanded.

TRBD1	TRBV29-1	once	13	TRBJ2-7	CSVQQGATYEQYF	TGCAGCGTCCAACAGGGGGCAACCTACGAGCAGTACTTC
TRBD2	TRBV2	many	15	TRBJ2-5	CASSVNGREAETQYF	TGTGCCAGCAGTGTGAACGGGAGGGAGGCGGAGACCCAGTACTTC
TRBD2	TRBV6-5	many	16	TRBJ2-5	CASSHSIGLADETQYF	TGTGCCAGCAGTCACTCGATTGGACTAGCGGACGAGACCCAGTACTTC
TRBD1	TRBV29-1	many	12	TRBJ1-2	CSAGQGDYGYTF	TGCAGCGCCGGACAGGGCGACTATGGCTACACCTTC
TRBD1	TRBV27	few	15	TRBJ2-2	CASRFGTGYTGELFF	TGTGCCAGCAGGTTCGGGACAGGGTACACCGGGGAGCTGTTTTTT
TRBD1	TRBV7-9	many	16	TRBJ2-3	CASRHGTEPSTDTQYF	TGTGCCAGCAGACACGGGACAGAACCTAGCACAGATACGCAGTATTTT
TRBD2	TRBV7-8	many	16	TRBJ2-5	CASTRGVLAGQETQYF	TGTGCCAGCACACGGGGCGTACTAGCGGGACAAGAGACCCAGTACTTC
-	TRBV20-1	many	15	TRBJ2-2	CSAREGGGNTGELFF	TGCAGTGCTAGAGAAGGTGGGGGTAACACCGGGGAGCTGTTTTTT
-	TRBV7-9	many	14	TRBJ2-1	CASTLWSDSHEQFF	TGTGCCAGCACCCTGTGGTCGGATAGTCATGAGCAGTTCTTC
-	TRBV7-6	many	17	TRBJ2-2	CASSSSVAGRNTGELFF	TGTGCCAGCAGCTCGTCGGTGGCGGGCCGGAACACCGGGGAGCTGTTTTTT
TRBD1	TRBV30	-	16	TRBJ2-7	CAWKSPSGTGPYEQYF	TGTGCCTGGAAGTCTCCCTCCGGGACAGGGCCTTACGAGCAGTACTTC
-	TRBV5-5	many	15	TRBJ2-5	CASSLAQAGAETQYF	TGTGCCAGCAGCTTGGCCCAGGCAGGGGCAGAGACCCAGTACTTC
-	TRBV6-1	once	15	TRBJ2-7	CASSLSGTPFYEQYF	TGTGCCAGCAGTTTATCAGGGACTCCCTTCTACGAGCAGTACTTC
-	TRBV28	few	13	TRBJ2-7	CASTGTVAYEQYF	TGTGCCAGCACTGGGACCGTCGCTTACGAGCAGTACTTC
TRBD2	TRBV6-1	many	15	TRBJ2-3	CASSGQLAGLDTQYF	TGTGCCAGCAGTGGGCAACTAGCGGGGTTAGATACGCAGTATTTT
TRBD2	TRBV20-1	many	18	TRBJ2-5	CSAEGRTSLGGIQETQYF	TGCAGTGCTGAAGGTCGGACTAGCCTGGGTGGGATACAAGAGACCCAGTACTTC
-	TRBV3-1	-	12	TRBJ2-5	CASSQEQRPQNF	TGTGCCAGCAGCCAAGAACAACGGCCCCAGAACTTC
TRBD1	TRBV10-2	many	16	TRBJ2-7	CASRGTGGALGAEQYF	TGCGCCAGCAGGGGCACAGGGGGCGCCTTAGGGGCCGAGCAGTACTTC
-	TRBV20-1	-	10	TRBJ1-1	CSESSGDAFF	TGCAGTGAAAGTTCAGGGGATGCTTTCTTT
TRBD1	TRBV19	many	14	TRBJ1-2	CASRIQGVLVGYTF	TGTGCCAGTAGGATACAGGGGGTGTTGGTTGGCTACACCTTC
-	TRBV6-5	few	14	TRBJ1-4	CASSFDRANEKLFF	TGTGCCAGCAGTTTCGACAGAGCTAATGAAAAACTGTTTTTT
-	TRBV19	many	13	TRBJ1-6	CASKGAYNSPLHF	TGTGCCAGTAAAGGCGCTTATAATTCACCCCTCCACTTT
TRBD1	TRBV6-5	many	15	TRBJ1-2	CASSYQQGASYGYTF	TGTGCCAGCAGTTACCAACAGGGGGCAAGCTATGGCTACACCTTC
TRBD1	TRBV5-1	many	17	TRBJ2-1	CASSLERTGGRYNEQFF	TGCGCCAGCAGTTTGGAGAGGACAGGGGGCAGATACAATGAGCAGTTCTTC
TRBD1	TRBV4-3	few	18	TRBJ1-1	CASSQYLRTGTMNTEAFF	TGCGCCAGCAGCCAATATTTAAGGACAGGGACTATGAACACTGAAGCTTTCTTT
-	TRBV7-2	many	15	TRBJ2-3	CASSSHGSSTDTQYF	TGTGCCAGCAGCTCTCACGGTAGTAGCACAGATACGCAGTATTTT
-	TRBV12-3/TRBV12-4	-	14	TRBJ2-5	CASSPGLLNQPQYF	TGTGCCAGCAGTCCCGGGCTACTTAATCAGCCCCAGTACTTC
-	TRBV24-1	many	14	TRBJ2-2	CATSAGVDTGELFF	TGTGCCACCAGTGCGGGAGTGGATACCGGGGAGCTGTTTTTT
-	TRBV5-1	many	16	TRBJ2-2	CASSLKEQSDTGELFF	TGCGCCAGCAGCTTGAAGGAACAATCGGACACCGGGGAGCTGTTTTTT
-	TRBV7-2	many	14	TRBJ2-1	CASSLVISSNEQFF	TGTGCCAGCAGCTTAGTTATCTCATCCAATGAGCAGTTCTTC
-	TRBV20-1	many	16	TRBJ1-4	CSARLAGVTTNEKLFF	TGCAGTGCTAGGTTGGCAGGAGTCACAACTAATGAAAAACTGTTTTTT
TRBD2	TRBV6-5	-	14	TRBJ2-7	CASSQRGSSYGQYF	TGTGCCAGCAGCCAGCGGGGAAGCTCCTACGGGCAGTACTTC
-	TRBV29-1	once	13	TRBJ2-2	CSVDVGNTGELFF	TGCAGCGTTGATGTGGGGAACACCGGGGAGCTGTTTTTT
TRBD2	TRBV10-3	-	15	TRBJ2-5	CAISETSGRAETQYF	TGTGCCATCAGTGAGACTAGCGGGAGGGCAGAGACCCAGTACTTC
-	TRBV9	many	14	TRBJ2-7	CASSAKQGWGEQYF	TGTGCCAGCAGCGCAAAACAGGGATGGGGCGAGCAGTACTTC
TRBD2	TRBV7-3	many	15	TRBJ2-7	CASSNLAGGPYEQYF	TGTGCCAGCAGCAATCTAGCGGGAGGGCCCTACGAGCAGTACTTC
-	TRBV12-3/TRBV12-4	-	15	TRBJ2-2	CASSFPGSYTGELFF	TGTGCCAGCAGTTTCCCCGGGAGTTACACCGGGGAGCTGTTTTTC
-	TRBV5-1	many	14	TRBJ2-1	CASSLTRIFNEQFF	TGCGCCAGCAGCTTGACTAGGATTTTTAATGAGCAGTTCTTC
TRBD1	TRBV28	-	14	TRBJ1-2	CASWDSPSNYGYTF	TGTGCCAGTTGGGACAGCCCATCTAACTATGGCTACACCTTC
-	TRBV7-8	many	16	TRBJ1-5	CASSLALAQRGQPQHF	TGTGCCAGCAGCTTAGCCTTGGCACAGAGGGGTCAGCCCCAGCATTTT
-	TRBV25-1	many	17	TRBJ2-1	CASSELYVVLRGDEQFF	TGTGCCAGCAGTGAATTGTACGTGGTCCTAAGGGGCGATGAGCAGTTCTTC
-	TRBV20-1	many	14	TRBJ2-3	CSARGPDSTDTQYF	TGCAGTGCTAGAGGGCCGGACTCCACAGATACGCAGTATTTT
TRBD1	TRBV6-6	few	14	TRBJ1-1	CASSQGQGRAEAFF	TGTGCCAGCAGTCAAGGACAGGGCCGGGCTGAAGCTTTCTTT
-	TRBV20-1	-	12	TRBJ1-1	CSAKSGDTEAFF	TGCAGTGCTAAATCCGGGGACACTGAAGCTTTCTTT
-	TRBV24-1	-	13	TRBJ1-1	CATSERPYFEAFF	TGTGCCACCAGTGAGAGACCGTACTTTGAAGCTTTCTTC
-	TRBV20-1	many	10	TRBJ2-7	CSAPGVVQYF	TGCAGTGCGCCAGGGGTGGTGCAGTACTTC
-	TRBV24-1	few	13	TRBJ1-1	CATSAGGNTEAFF	TGTGCCACCAGTGCCGGGGGGAACACTGAAGCTTTCTTT
TRBD2	TRBV5-4	-	16	TRBJ2-2	CASSPGTSGVDRVLFF	TGTGCCAGCAGCCCCGGGACTAGCGGGGTGGACCGGGTGCTGTTTTTT
-	TRBV29-1	-	11	TRBJ2-3	CSAEILNARYF	TGCAGCGCTGAGATCCTAAATGCGCGGTATTTT
-	TRBV29-1	many	12	TRBJ1-5	CSVGGGNQPQHF	TGCAGCGTTGGAGGGGGCAATCAGCCCCAGCATTTT
-	TRBV29-1	-	14	TRBJ1-6	CSLVQGRFNSPLHF	TGCAGCTTAGTTCAGGGGCGTTTTAATTCACCCCTCCACTTT
-	TRBV10-3	many	11	TRBJ2-3	CAISYTDTQYF	TGTGCCATCAGTTACACAGATACGCAGTATTTT